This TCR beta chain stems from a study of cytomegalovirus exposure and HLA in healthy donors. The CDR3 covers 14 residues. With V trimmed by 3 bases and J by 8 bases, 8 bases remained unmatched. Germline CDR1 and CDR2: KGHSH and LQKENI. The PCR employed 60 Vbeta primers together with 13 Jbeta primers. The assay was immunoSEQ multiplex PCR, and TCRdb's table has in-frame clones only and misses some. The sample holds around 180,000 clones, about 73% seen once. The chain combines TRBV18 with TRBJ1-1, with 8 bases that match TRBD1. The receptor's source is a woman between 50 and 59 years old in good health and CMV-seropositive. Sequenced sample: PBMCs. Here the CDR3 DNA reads TGTGCCAGCTCACCCGGACAGGGTAGCTCGGAAGCTTTCTTT. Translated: CASSPGQGSSEAFF.